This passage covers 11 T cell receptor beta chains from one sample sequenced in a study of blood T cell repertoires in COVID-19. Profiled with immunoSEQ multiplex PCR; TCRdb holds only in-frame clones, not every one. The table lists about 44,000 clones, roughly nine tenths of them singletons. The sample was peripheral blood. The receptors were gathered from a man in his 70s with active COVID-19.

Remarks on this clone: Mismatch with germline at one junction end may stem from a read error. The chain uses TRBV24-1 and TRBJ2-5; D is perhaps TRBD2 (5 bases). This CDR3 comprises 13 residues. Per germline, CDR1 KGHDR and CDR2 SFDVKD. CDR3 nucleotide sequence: TGTGCCACCAGTGATTTGCGGGGTACACCCCCGCACTTC. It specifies CATSDLRGTPPHF.

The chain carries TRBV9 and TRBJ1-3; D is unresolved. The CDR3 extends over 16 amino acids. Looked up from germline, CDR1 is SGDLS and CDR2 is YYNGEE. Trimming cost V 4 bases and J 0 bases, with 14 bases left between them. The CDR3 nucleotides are TGTGCCAGCAGCAAACAGCTTTCCGGCTCTGGAAACACCATATATTTT. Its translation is CASSKQLSGSGNTIYF. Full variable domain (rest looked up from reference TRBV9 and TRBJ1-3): DSGVTQTPKHLITATGQRVTLRCSPRSGDLSVYWYQQSLDQGLQFLIQYYNGEERAKGNILERFSAQQFPDLHSELNLSSLELGDSALYFCASSKQLSGSGNTIYFGEGSWLTVV.

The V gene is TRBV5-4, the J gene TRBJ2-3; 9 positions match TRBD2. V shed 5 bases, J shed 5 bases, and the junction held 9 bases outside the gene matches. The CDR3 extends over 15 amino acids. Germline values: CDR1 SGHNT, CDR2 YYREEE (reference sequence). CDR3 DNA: TGTGCCAGCAGGCCTCTAGCGGGGTTAGAAGATACGCAGTATTTT. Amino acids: CASRPLAGLEDTQYF.

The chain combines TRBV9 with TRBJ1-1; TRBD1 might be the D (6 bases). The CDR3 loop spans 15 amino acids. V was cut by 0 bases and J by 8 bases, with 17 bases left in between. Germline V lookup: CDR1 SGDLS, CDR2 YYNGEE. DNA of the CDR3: TGTGCCAGCAGCGTAGTGGGACATCCTCCGGGGGAAGCTTTCTTT. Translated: CASSVVGHPPGEAFF.

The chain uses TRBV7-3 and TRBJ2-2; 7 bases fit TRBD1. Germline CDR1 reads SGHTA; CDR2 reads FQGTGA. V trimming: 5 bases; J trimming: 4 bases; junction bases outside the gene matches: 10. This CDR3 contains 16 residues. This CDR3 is CASSLAGTDSTGELFF. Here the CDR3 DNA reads TGTGCCAGCAGCCTAGCCGGGACAGATAGCACCGGGGAGCTGTTTTTT.

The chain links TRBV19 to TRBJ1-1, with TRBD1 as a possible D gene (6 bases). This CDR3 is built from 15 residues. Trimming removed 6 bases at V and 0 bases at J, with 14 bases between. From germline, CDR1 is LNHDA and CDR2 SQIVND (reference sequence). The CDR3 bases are TGTGCCAGTAGGGTATCAGGACAGTTGAACACTGAAGCTTTCTTT. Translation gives CASRVSGQLNTEAFF.

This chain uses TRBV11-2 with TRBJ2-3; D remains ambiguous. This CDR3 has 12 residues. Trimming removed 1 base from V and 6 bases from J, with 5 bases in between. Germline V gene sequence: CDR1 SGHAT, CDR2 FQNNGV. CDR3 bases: TGTGCCAGCAGCTTAGTCCAGGATACGCAGTATTTT. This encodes CASSLVQDTQYF.

The CDR3 coding sequence is TGTGCCAGCAGTTACTCACGACAGGGTGCCGAGCAGTACTTC. The encoded protein is CASSYSRQGAEQYF. This chain uses TRBV6-5 with TRBJ2-7, with 7 bases identical to TRBD1. J gave up 6 bases and V 0 bases, and 5 bases lay outside the gene matches. The CDR3 has 14 amino acids. Germline V CDR1 and CDR2: MNHEY, SVGAGI.

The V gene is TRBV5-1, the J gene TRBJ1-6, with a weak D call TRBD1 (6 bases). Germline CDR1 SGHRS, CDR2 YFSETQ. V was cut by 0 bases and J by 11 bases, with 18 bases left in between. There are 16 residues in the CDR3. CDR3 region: CASSLGLQGRGAPLHF. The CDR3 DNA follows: TGCGCCAGCAGCTTGGGGCTACAGGGCCGTGGGGCACCCCTCCACTTT.

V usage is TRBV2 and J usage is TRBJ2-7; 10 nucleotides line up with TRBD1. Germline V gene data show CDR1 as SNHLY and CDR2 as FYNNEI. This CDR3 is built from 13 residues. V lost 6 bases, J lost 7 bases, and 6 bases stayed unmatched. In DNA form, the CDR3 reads TGTGCCAGCAGCAGCGGGACAGGGGATGAGCAGTACTTC. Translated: CASSSGTGDEQYF.

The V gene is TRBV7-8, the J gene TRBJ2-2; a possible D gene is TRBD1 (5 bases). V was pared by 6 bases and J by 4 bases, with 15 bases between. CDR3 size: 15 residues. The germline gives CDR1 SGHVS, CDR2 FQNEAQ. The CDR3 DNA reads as TGTGCCAGCAGAGGGGTGGCCGTCGGCACCGGGGAGCTGTTTTTT. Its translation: CASRGVAVGTGELFF.